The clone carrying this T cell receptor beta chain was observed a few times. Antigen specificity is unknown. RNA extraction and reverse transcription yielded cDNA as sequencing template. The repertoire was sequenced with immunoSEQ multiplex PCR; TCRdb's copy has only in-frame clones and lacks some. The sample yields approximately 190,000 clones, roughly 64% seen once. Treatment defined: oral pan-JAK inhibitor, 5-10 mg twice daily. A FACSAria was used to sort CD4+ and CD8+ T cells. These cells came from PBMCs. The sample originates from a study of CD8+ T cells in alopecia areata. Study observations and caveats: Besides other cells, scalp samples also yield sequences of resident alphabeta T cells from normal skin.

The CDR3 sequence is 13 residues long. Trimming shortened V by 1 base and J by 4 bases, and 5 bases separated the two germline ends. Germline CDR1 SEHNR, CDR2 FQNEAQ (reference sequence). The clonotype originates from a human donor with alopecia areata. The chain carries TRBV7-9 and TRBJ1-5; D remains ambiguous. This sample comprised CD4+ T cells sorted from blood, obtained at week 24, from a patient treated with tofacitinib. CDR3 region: CASSLERNQPQHF. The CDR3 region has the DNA TGTGCCAGCAGCTTAGAGCGGAATCAGCCCCAGCATTTT.